The next 28 T cell receptor beta chains were all read from a single sample in a study of T cells in women clearing cervical HPV infection. The data were produced by immunoSEQ multiplex PCR, yet TCRdb's version contains in-frame clones alone and is incomplete. This sample contains approximately 23,000 clones. The material sequenced was blood buffy coat. All receptors come from a woman between 18 and 70 years old with a cervical HPV16 infection that either progressed to CIN3+ or cleared (not recorded which).

With respect to this clone: The read terminates 3 residues ahead of where the CDR3 ends, so the germline J gene completes it. The chain is built from TRBV20-1 and TRBJ2-5; 9 bases line up with TRBD2. CDR3 length: 13 residues. CDR1 DFQATT and CDR2 SNEGSKA come from the germline V gene (reference sequence). With V trimmed by 3 bases and J by 5 bases, 4 bases remained unmatched. The part of the CDR3 DNA that was read is TGCAGTGCTAGTCGACTAGCGGAGGAGACC. Its protein is CSASRLAEET. The entire CDR3 reads CSASRLAEETQYF.

A note on this clone: The read ends 3 residues shy of where the CDR3 ends; the end is completed using the germline J gene. The rearrangement joins TRBV7-9 to TRBJ1-1; a weak D match, TRBD1 (5 bases). This CDR3 spans 15 amino acids. V was shortened by 5 bases and J by 5 bases, with 18 bases between the two germline ends. Germline CDR1 SEHNR, CDR2 FQNEAQ (reference sequence). The covered CDR3 bases are TGTGCCAGCAGCCGGACAAACAGCGGGGCTACTGAA. Translated: CASSRTNSGATE. The full CDR3 protein is CASSRTNSGATEAFF.

Details on this clone: Read coverage stops 3 residues before the CDR3 terminus; the germline J gene supplies the remainder. The rearrangement links TRBV7-2 to TRBJ2-7; possibly TRBD2 for D (5 bases). CDR3 size: 13 residues. V lost 5 bases and J 5 bases, leaving 13 bases between the germline ends. CDR1 is SGHTA, CDR2 FQGNSA, per germline. CDR3 loop: CASSARIANEQYF. The sequenced CDR3 bases are TGTGCCAGCAGCGCCCGTATAGCGAACGAG. Combining the CDR3 with reference TRBV7-2 and TRBJ2-7 gives the whole variable domain GAGVSQSPSNKVTEKGKDVELRCDPISGHTALYWYRQSLGQGLEFLIYFQGNSAPDKSGLPSDRFSAERTGGSVSTLTIQRTQQEDSAVYLCASSARIANEQYFGPGTRLTVT.

Turning to this clone: Read data end 3 residues before the CDR3 end; the end is taken from the germline J gene. The chain recombines TRBV27 with TRBJ2-2, with D unresolved. The germline V gene encodes CDR1 MNHEY and CDR2 SMNVEV (reference sequence). The CDR3 covers 13 residues. Trimming removed 7 bases at V and 0 bases at J, with 6 bases between. This chain's CDR3 is CASTTTNTGELFF. Partial CDR3 DNA: TGTGCCAGCACCACAACGAACACCGGGGAG.

Notes on this clone: The CDR3 end is not reached by the read, which stops 3 residues before it; the germline J gene fills it in. The gene calls are TRBV6-1 and TRBJ2-7, with a possible D match to TRBD1 (5 bases). Germline loops: CDR1 MNHNS, CDR2 SASEGT. Trimming took 5 bases from V and 0 from J, leaving 8 bases between them. The CDR3 has 13 amino acids. The sequenced part of the CDR3 DNA is TGTGCCAGCAGTCAAGGGGCCTCCTACGAG. It is translated as CASSQGASYE. The entire CDR3 protein is CASSQGASYEQYF.

Turning to this clone: The CDR3 goes on 3 residues after the read ends, and that part is filled in from the germline J gene. The rearrangement links TRBV5-1 to TRBJ1-3; 12 nucleotides match TRBD1. J lost 4 bases, V lost 4 bases, and 12 bases had no gene match. From germline, CDR1 is SGHRS and CDR2 YFSETQ. This CDR3 contains 18 residues. CDR3 DNA (partial): TGCGCCAGCAGCAAGGGACAGGGGGCGCTTCTGACCGGAAACACC. Translating it yields CASSKGQGALLTGNT. The complete CDR3 sequence is CASSKGQGALLTGNTIYF. Full variable domain (rest looked up from reference TRBV5-1 and TRBJ1-3): KAGVTQTPRYLIKTRGQQVTLSCSPISGHRSVSWYQQTPGQGLQFLFEYFSETQRNKGNFPGRFSGRQFSNSRSEMNVSTLELGDSALYLCASSKGQGALLTGNTIYFGEGSWLTVV.

On this clone: Sequencing ends 3 residues short of the CDR3 end; the germline J gene provides the rest. This chain links TRBV18 with TRBJ1-3, with unresolved D. The CDR3 extends over 15 amino acids. CDR1 is KGHSH and CDR2 is LQKENI in the germline V gene. Trimming removed 2 bases from V and 0 bases from J, with 8 bases in between. The sequenced part of the CDR3 DNA is TGTGCCAGCTCACCAAGCGAATACTCTGGAAACACC. It is translated as CASSPSEYSGNT. From start to end, the CDR3 is CASSPSEYSGNTIYF.

As to this clone: From the germline J gene comes the end of the CDR3, since the read stops 3 residues before it. Distinct nucleotide sequences in the sample also encode this CDR3. The chain employs TRBV20-1 and TRBJ2-7, with 7 positions matching TRBD2. Per the germline V gene, CDR1 is DFQATT and CDR2 is SNEGSKA (reference sequence). There are 15 residues in the CDR3. The V and J ends lost 0 bases and 0 bases, in that order; junction bases with no gene match: 5. The CDR3 region is CSARDLSSGSYEQYF. The covered CDR3 bases are TGCAGTGCTAGAGATCTGTCTAGCGGCTCCTACGAG.

With respect to this clone: The CDR3 is cut off 3 residues early in the read; its end comes from the germline J gene. J is TRBJ2-3 and V is TRBV7-8, with D possibly TRBD2 on 6 matching bases. V lost 4 bases, J lost 5 bases, and 19 bases lay in between. CDR3 length: 16 amino acids. Germline V gene sequence: CDR1 SGHVS, CDR2 FQNEAQ. The DNA read from the CDR3 is TGTGCCAGCAGCTCATTCCCGAGGGGTAGCGGAGATACG. Its protein is CASSSFPRGSGDT. The whole CDR3 sequence is CASSSFPRGSGDTQYF.

To note about this clone: The DNA ends 3 residues before the CDR3 does, and the rest of the CDR3 is filled in from the germline J gene. The V gene is TRBV5-1, the J gene TRBJ2-6; 7 bases line up with TRBD1. The CDR3 covers 15 residues. J lost 1 base, V lost 7 bases, and 5 bases had no gene match. The germline gives CDR1 SGHRS, CDR2 YFSETQ. The CDR3 sequence: CASGLDRSGANVLTF. The DNA read from the CDR3 is TGCGCCAGCGGGTTGGACAGGTCTGGGGCCAACGTC.

Of note for this clone: The read comes to an end 3 residues before the CDR3 does, leaving the germline J gene to fill in the end. The rearrangement links TRBV20-1 to TRBJ1-5, with D uncertain. Germline loops: CDR1 DFQATT, CDR2 SNEGSKA (reference sequence). The CDR3 has 15 residues. V lost 3 bases and J lost 0, with 12 bases in between. CDR3 DNA, as far as it was read: TGCAGTGCTAGCCCTTTGACTAATAGCAATCAGCCC. Translation gives CSASPLTNSNQP. The full CDR3 sequence reads CSASPLTNSNQPQHF.

On this clone itself: The read terminates 3 residues before the CDR3 end, so the remaining end is supplied by the germline J gene. The rearrangement uses TRBV6-2 or TRBV6-3 and TRBJ2-7, with 11 bases identical to TRBD2. V shed 5 bases, J shed 3 bases, and the junction held 9 bases outside the gene matches. This CDR3 has 16 residues. CDR1 and CDR2 (germline): MNHEY, SVGEGT. The CDR3 bases that were read are TGTGCCAGCAGTCCTCTTCGACTAGCGGGGAGCTACGAG. The encoded protein is CASSPLRLAGSYE. The CDR3 in its entirety is CASSPLRLAGSYEQYF.

Note on this clone: The CDR3 goes on 3 residues after the read ends, and that part is filled in from the germline J gene. This chain links TRBV20-1 with TRBJ2-7; 7 bases fit TRBD1. Germline CDR1 and CDR2: DFQATT and SNEGSKA (reference sequence). The CDR3 spans 13 residues. V lost 6 bases and J lost 6; bases outside the gene matches: 11. CDR3 sequence reads: CSATTTGMGEQYF. CDR3 DNA, as far as it was read: TGCAGTGCAACCACGACAGGGATGGGCGAG.

In the case of this clone: Read coverage stops 3 residues before the CDR3 terminus; the germline J gene supplies the remainder. The chain carries TRBV6-2 or TRBV6-3 and TRBJ2-7; 9 positions match TRBD2. The germline V gene encodes CDR1 MNHEY and CDR2 SVGEGT. The CDR3 is made up of 15 amino acids. The J segment lost 5 bases and the V segment lost 7 bases, leaving 12 bases of the junction unmatched. The CDR3 protein is CASIPNWLAGHEQYF. The sequenced CDR3 bases are TGTGCCAGCATCCCCAATTGGCTAGCGGGACACGAG.

This clone registers medium-sized (0.01 to 0.1%) by frequency. The read halts 3 residues ahead of the CDR3 end, with the missing end drawn from the germline J gene. The rearrangement joins TRBV18 to TRBJ2-3, with 13 bases identical to TRBD2. Per the germline V gene, CDR1 is KGHSH and CDR2 is LQKENI. J gave up 5 bases and V 2 bases, and 4 bases lay outside the gene matches. CDR3 length: 16 amino acids. The CDR3 sequence is CASSPWTSGSRDTQYF. The CDR3 DNA, read in part, is TGTGCCAGCTCACCATGGACTAGCGGGAGTAGAGATACG.

Concerning this clone: The read gets to within 3 residues of the CDR3 end, and the germline J gene fills in the rest. The V call is TRBV7-2, the J call TRBJ2-5, with TRBD1 matching over 10 bases. J was trimmed by 5 bases and V by 5 bases; bases with no gene match: 8. The CDR3 is made up of 15 amino acids. The germline CDR1 and CDR2 sequences are SGHTA and FQGNSA. This chain's CDR3 is CASSRGQGMVETQYF. The CDR3 DNA, read in part, is TGTGCCAGCAGCCGGGGACAGGGGATGGTTGAGACC.

Concerning this clone: The read ends 3 residues before the CDR3 terminus; that terminus is restored from the germline J gene. The chain has TRBV7-9 and TRBJ2-7; the D gene is possibly TRBD1 (6 bases). V lost 9 bases to trimming and J lost 3 bases, with 12 bases between them. Germline V gene data show CDR1 as SEHNR and CDR2 as FQNEAQ (reference sequence). This CDR3 region has 12 residues. The CDR3 loop reads CASVGGGYEQYF. The part of the CDR3 DNA that was read is TGTGCCAGTGTAGGGGGTGGCTACGAG.

Comments on this clone: The sequenced fragment ends 3 residues before the CDR3 boundary, so the rest is inferred from the germline J gene. The J gene is TRBJ1-6, the V gene TRBV20-1; 9 bases line up with TRBD1. The CDR3 is 14 amino acids. Germline CDR1 and CDR2: DFQATT and SNEGSKA (reference sequence). Trimming took 6 bases from V and 8 from J; bases not matched to a gene: 8. CDR3 region: CSASRQGVYSPLHF. Partial CDR3 DNA: TGCAGTGCCAGCAGACAGGGGGTTTATTCACCC.

As to this clone: The CDR3 is cut off 3 residues early in the read; its end comes from the germline J gene. V is TRBV28 and J is TRBJ1-6, with 7 positions matching TRBD1. Germline values: CDR1 MDHEN, CDR2 SYDVKM. This CDR3 has 14 residues. V shed 8 bases and J 7 bases; nucleotides not matched to a gene: 8. The covered CDR3 bases are TGTGCCAGCCTAATACAGGGGCACAATTCACCC. Amino acid sequence: CASLIQGHNSP. The entire CDR3 reads CASLIQGHNSPLHF.

This clone is identified as large from frequency. Read coverage stops 3 residues before the CDR3 terminus; the germline J gene supplies the remainder. V gene TRBV20-1 combines with J gene TRBJ2-7; D is undetermined. Germline CDR1 reads DFQATT; CDR2 reads SNEGSKA (reference sequence). The CDR3 has 13 amino acids. Trimming pared 6 bases from V and 1 base from J, leaving 13 bases between. The chain's CDR3 is CSALGTESYEQYF. The CDR3 DNA, read in part, is TGCAGTGCGCTAGGTACGGAATCCTACGAG.

As to this clone: Its ends do not fully match the called genes, so a read error is possible. The sequenced fragment ends 3 residues before the CDR3 boundary, so the rest is inferred from the germline J gene. The chain couples TRBV20-1 to TRBJ2-1; 12 nucleotides agree with TRBD2. CDR1 is DFQATT and CDR2 is SNEGSKA in the germline V gene (reference sequence). CDR3 length: 14 residues. The sequenced part of the CDR3 DNA is TGCAGCGCTAACCGACTAGCGGGAGAAGGTGAG. Protein: CSANRLAGEGE. The CDR3 in its entirety is CSANRLAGEGEQFF.

Concerning this clone itself: The CDR3 is cut off 3 residues early in the read; its end comes from the germline J gene. J is TRBJ1-2 and V is TRBV5-4; 7 bases map to TRBD1. In germline, CDR1 is SGHNT, CDR2 YYREEE (reference sequence). V gave up 4 bases and J gave up 0 bases; unmatched junction bases: 6. The CDR3 runs 15 residues. Incomplete CDR3 DNA: TGTGCCAGCAGCCTACAGGGGCTTCCTAACTATGGC. This sequence encodes CASSLQGLPNYG. From start to end, the CDR3 is CASSLQGLPNYGYTF.

On this clone itself: The read stops 3 residues short of the end of the CDR3; the missing end is completed from the germline J gene. The V call is TRBV29-1, the J call TRBJ2-1; the match to TRBD1 covers 7 bases. This CDR3 spans 12 amino acids. The germline gives CDR1 SQVTM, CDR2 ANQGSEA. Trimming cost V 6 bases and J 3 bases; bases outside gene matches: 2. The part of the CDR3 DNA that was read is TGCAGCGTGGGGGACAGCTACAATGAG. Amino acids: CSVGDSYNE. The full CDR3 protein reads CSVGDSYNEQFF.

Worth noting for this clone: The CDR3 extends 3 residues past the end of the read, so its final part is completed from the germline J gene. The rearrangement uses TRBV7-9 and TRBJ1-2; possible D gene TRBD1, 6 bases. The germline V gene encodes CDR1 SEHNR and CDR2 FQNEAQ (reference sequence). Trimming took off 4 bases at V and 4 bases at J, with 13 bases between the two ends. This CDR3 contains 14 residues. The CDR3 DNA, read in part, is TGTGCCAGCAGCTCCGCAGGGGACCCCTATGGC. It is translated as CASSSAGDPYG. The CDR3, in full, reads CASSSAGDPYGYTF.

About this clone itself: The read halts 3 residues ahead of the CDR3 end, with the missing end drawn from the germline J gene. J is TRBJ2-5 and V is TRBV9, with D perhaps matching TRBD2 (6 bases). Germline V gene lookup returns CDR1 SGDLS and CDR2 YYNGEE. This CDR3 is built from 13 residues. Trimming took off 0 bases at V and 4 bases at J, with 7 bases between the two ends. The CDR3 region is CASSVAGVETQYF. The CDR3 DNA, read in part, is TGTGCCAGCAGCGTAGCGGGGGTAGAGACC.

Here the CDR3 reads CASSGDITNEKLFF. The CDR3 bases that were read are TGTGCCAGCAGCGGGGACATCACTAATGAAAAA. The chain carries TRBV7-9 and TRBJ1-4; possibly TRBD1 for D (6 bases). The CDR3 extends 3 residues past the end of the read, so its final part is completed from the germline J gene. The CDR3 spans 14 residues. V lost 5 bases to trimming and J lost 2 bases, with 9 bases between them. The germline CDR1 and CDR2 sequences are SEHNR and FQNEAQ (reference sequence).

About this clone: Read data end 3 residues before the CDR3 end; the end is taken from the germline J gene. This rearrangement joins TRBV5-1 to TRBJ2-3, with a weak D call TRBD2 (6 bases). The V end lost 2 bases, the J end lost 1 base, and 11 bases lay between the germline ends. Germline V lookup: CDR1 SGHRS, CDR2 YFSETQ. The CDR3 length is 15 residues. The CDR3 bases that were read are TGCGCCAGCAGCTTCGCGGGATACGGCACAGATACG. Translated, it gives CASSFAGYGTDT. The CDR3 in its entirety is CASSFAGYGTDTQYF. The entire variable domain, with the rest obtained from reference TRBV5-1 and TRBJ2-3, is as follows: KAGVTQTPRYLIKTRGQQVTLSCSPISGHRSVSWYQQTPGQGLQFLFEYFSETQRNKGNFPGRFSGRQFSNSRSEMNVSTLELGDSALYLCASSFAGYGTDTQYFGPGTRLTVL.

CDR3 protein: CASRDDRRQETQYF. CDR3 DNA, as far as it was read: TGCGCCAGCAGAGATGACAGGCGTCAAGAGACC. V is TRBV10-2 and J is TRBJ2-5; tentatively, D is TRBD1 (6 bases). Read coverage stops 3 residues before the CDR3 terminus; the germline J gene supplies the remainder. There are 14 residues in the CDR3. The germline V gene has CDR1 WSHSY and CDR2 SAAADI. V lost 6 bases and J 2 bases, leaving 13 bases between the germline ends.